This TCR beta chain was sequenced in a study of T cell repertoires in cytomegalovirus infection. With respect to this clonotype: Its antigen is unknown. The junction does not match germline at one end; this may be a read error.

The germline CDR1 and CDR2 sequences are SSHAT and FNYEAQ (reference sequence). The CDR3 is made up of 15 amino acids. One entry per CDR3 protein, called by TCRdb with MiXCR from the reads. The sample yields roughly 220,000 distinct CDR3 sequences, 35% to 45% seen once. The receptor comes from a human donor in good health (CMV status not recorded). Some clones in this sample may be carry-over from other donors' samples. The chain couples TRBV7-7 to TRBJ2-1, with D unclear. This specimen consisted of CD8+ T cells from cultured PBMCs, obtained from culture after CMV antigen stimulation. The DNA for the CDR3 is TGTGCTAGCAGCTTAGAGGTGGGCAGCCCGAATGAGCAGTTCTTC. The encoded protein is CASSLEVGSPNEQFF. Full variable domain (outside the CDR3, taken from reference TRBV7-7 and TRBJ2-1): GAGVSQSPRYKVTKRGQDVTLRCDPISSHATLYWYQQALGQGPEFLTYFNYEAQPDKSGLPSDRFSAERPEGSISTLTIQRTEQRDSAMYRCASSLEVGSPNEQFFGPGTRLTVL.